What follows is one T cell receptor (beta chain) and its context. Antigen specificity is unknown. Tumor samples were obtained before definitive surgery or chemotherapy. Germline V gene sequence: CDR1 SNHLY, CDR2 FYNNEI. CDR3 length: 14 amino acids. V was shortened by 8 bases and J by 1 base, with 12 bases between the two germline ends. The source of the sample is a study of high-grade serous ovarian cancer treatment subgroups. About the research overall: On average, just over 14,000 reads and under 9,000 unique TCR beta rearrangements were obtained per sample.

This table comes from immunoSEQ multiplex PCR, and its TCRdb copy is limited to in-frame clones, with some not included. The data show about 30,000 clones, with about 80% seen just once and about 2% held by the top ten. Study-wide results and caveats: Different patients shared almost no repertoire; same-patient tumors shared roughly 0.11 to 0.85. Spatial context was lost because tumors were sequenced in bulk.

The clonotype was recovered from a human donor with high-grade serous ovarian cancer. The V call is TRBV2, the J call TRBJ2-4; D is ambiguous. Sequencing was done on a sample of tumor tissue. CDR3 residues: CASSKAPAKNIQYF. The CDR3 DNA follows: TGTGCCAGCTCAAAGGCCCCCGCCAAAAACATTCAGTACTTC.